Following are 18 T cell receptor beta chains from one sample sequenced in a study of response to subunit inactivated influenza vaccine. In TCRdb, the RT-PCR reads were re-called with MiXCR into one record per CDR3 protein. Among under 850,000 distinct CDR3 sequences listed, less than 20% were seen once. Sequencing was performed on PBMCs from blood, taken roughly 5 days after vaccination. Source of these receptors: a man aged 50 to 59 who received an inactivated influenza vaccine.

V usage is TRBV10-3 and J usage is TRBJ2-7; D is possibly TRBD1 (6 bases). V was trimmed by 6 bases and J by 3 bases, leaving 9 bases between them. The CDR3 totals 12 residues. The germline V gene encodes CDR1 ENHRY and CDR2 SYGVKD. This chain's CDR3 is CAIRQDSYEQYF. The CDR3 DNA sequence: TGTGCCATCAGGCAGGACAGCTACGAGCAGTACTTC.

The V and J genes are TRBV28 and TRBJ1-6, with 9 bases matching TRBD1. This CDR3 comprises 14 residues. Germline CDR1 is MDHEN and CDR2 is SYDVKM. V shed 3 bases and J 10 bases; nucleotides not matched to a gene: 4. CDR3 coding DNA: TGTGCCAGCAGTTTTACAGGGGGCGCATCACCCCTCCACTTT. This codes for CASSFTGGASPLHF.

This clonotype is a singleton in its sample. The chain combines TRBV20-1 with TRBJ2-5; 10 nucleotides line up with TRBD2. The CDR3 loop spans 16 amino acids. Germline assignment: CDR1 DFQATT and CDR2 SNEGSKA (reference sequence). V lost 1 base to trimming and J lost 1 base; unmatched junction nucleotides: 6. The chain's CDR3 is CSARGTSGDPQETQYF. CDR3 DNA sequence: TGCAGTGCTAGAGGGACTAGCGGAGACCCCCAAGAGACCCAGTACTTC.

The V gene is TRBV20-1, the J gene TRBJ1-4; tentatively, D is TRBD1 (5 bases). This CDR3 has 15 amino acids. Trimming left V 0 bases short and J 7 bases short, with 15 bases between. In germline, CDR1 is DFQATT, CDR2 SNEGSKA (reference sequence). In DNA, the CDR3 is TGCAGTGCTAGAGACACGCGGGGCGCCGGTGAAAAACTGTTTTTT. Amino acid sequence: CSARDTRGAGEKLFF.

The V call is TRBV29-1, the J call TRBJ1-2; perhaps TRBD1 as D (5 bases). The length of the CDR3 is 12 residues. CDR1 and CDR2 from the germline V gene are SQVTM and ANQGSEA. The germline V and J ends were trimmed by 4 bases and 8 bases, with 14 bases remaining between them. CDR3 loop: CSVGGMVSGYTF. The CDR3 bases are TGCAGCGTTGGGGGGATGGTCAGCGGCTACACCTTC. The whole variable domain, remainder taken from reference TRBV29-1 and TRBJ1-2, is SAVISQKPSRDICQRGTSLTIQCQVDSQVTMMFWYRQQPGQSLTLIATANQGSEATYESGFVIDKFPISRPNLTFSTLTVSNMSPEDSSIYLCSVGGMVSGYTFGSGTRLTVV.

This chain links TRBV12-5 with TRBJ2-5, with D maybe TRBD2 (5 bases). CDR1 and CDR2 from the germline V gene are LGHNT and FRNRAP. CDR3 size: 12 residues. V was cut by 6 bases and J by 7 bases, with 12 bases left in between. In DNA, the CDR3 is TGTGCTAGTGGGAACTCTGAGGGGACCCAGTACTTC. It codes for CASGNSEGTQYF.

Here the CDR3 DNA reads TGTGCCAGCAGCGTTGGGCAGGGGGCCGCTGAAGCTTTCTTT. It translates to CASSVGQGAAEAFF. This chain joins TRBV7-9 and TRBJ1-1, with 8 bases aligning to TRBD1. CDR1 SEHNR and CDR2 FQNEAQ come from the germline V gene (reference sequence). V gave up 5 bases and J gave up 6 bases; unmatched junction bases: 8. There are 14 residues in the CDR3.

This clonotype was counted between two and nine times. The chain has TRBV12-3 or TRBV12-4 and TRBJ1-1, with D possibly TRBD1 on 5 matching bases. This CDR3 is built from 12 residues. V lost 6 bases, J lost 6 bases, and 11 bases lay in between. The CDR3 spells CASSSTVPEAFF. The CDR3 nucleotides are TGTGCCAGCAGCTCGACAGTCCCTGAAGCTTTCTTT.

CDR3 residues: CASSFGLAGPHEQFF. The CDR3 DNA sequence: TGTGCCAGCAGTTTTGGACTAGCGGGCCCCCATGAGCAGTTCTTC. The rearrangement uses TRBV7-3 and TRBJ2-1; 11 bases match TRBD2. The CDR3 covers 15 residues. CDR1 is SGHTA and CDR2 is FQGTGA in the germline V gene. V was clipped by 6 bases and J by 8 bases; unmatched bases: 9. Supplemented by reference TRBV7-3 and TRBJ2-1, the full variable domain reads GAGVSQTPSNKVTEKGKYVELRCDPISGHTALYWYRQSLGQGPEFLIYFQGTGAADDSGLPNDRFFAVRPEGSVSTLKIQRTERGDSAVYLCASSFGLAGPHEQFFGPGTRLTVL.

This clonotype has just a few counts. The chain uses TRBV5-1 and TRBJ2-7, with TRBD1 matching over 7 bases. This CDR3 spans 14 amino acids. V gave up 4 bases and J gave up 4 bases; unmatched junction bases: 8. Per the germline V gene, CDR1 is SGHRS and CDR2 is YFSETQ. This chain's CDR3 is CASSPRDSLYEQYF. The CDR3 nucleotides read TGCGCCAGCAGCCCCCGGGACAGTCTATACGAGCAGTACTTC.

This chain links TRBV4-3 with TRBJ2-7, with D possibly being TRBD2 (6 bases). Trimming took 1 base from V and 3 from J, leaving 13 bases between them. This CDR3 comprises 15 residues. CDR1 is LGHNA, CDR2 YSLEER, per germline. The CDR3 region is CASSQVSGSGYEQYF. The CDR3 DNA follows: TGCGCCAGCAGCCAAGTGTCCGGGAGCGGCTACGAGCAGTACTTC.

This clonotype was detected once. V gene TRBV6-2 or TRBV6-3 combines with J gene TRBJ1-5; TRBD1 is a possible D gene (6 bases). This CDR3 has 15 residues. Germline values: CDR1 MNHEY, CDR2 SVGEGT. V shed 1 base and J shed 4 bases, with 11 bases lying between them. The chain's CDR3 is CASSYFGTRNQPQHF. CDR3 sequence (DNA): TGTGCCAGCAGTTACTTCGGGACACGAAATCAGCCCCAGCATTTT.

The chain combines TRBV28 with TRBJ2-7; TRBD2 matches at 9 bases. V was clipped by 1 base and J by 0 bases; unmatched bases: 4. CDR3 size: 16 residues. From germline, CDR1 is MDHEN and CDR2 SYDVKM. DNA for the CDR3: TGTGCCAGCAGTTTATTAAGCGGGAGGCTCTCCTACGAGCAGTACTTC. Its protein product is CASSLLSGRLSYEQYF.

J is TRBJ2-1 and V is TRBV4-2; TRBD1 might be the D (6 bases). The CDR3 contains 16 residues. The germline V gene has CDR1 LGHNA and CDR2 YNFKEQ. V lost 0 bases and J lost 2, with 11 bases in between. The CDR3 spells CASSQEGRGTYNEQFF. The DNA for the CDR3 is TGTGCCAGCAGCCAAGAGGGCAGGGGTACCTACAATGAGCAGTTCTTC.

This chain connects TRBV30 to TRBJ2-7; no firm D call. In germline, CDR1 is GTSNPN, CDR2 SVGIG (reference sequence). The CDR3 has 12 residues. V lost 7 bases and J 0 bases, leaving 10 bases between the germline ends. CDR3 residues: CAFSQSSYEQYF. CDR3 DNA: TGTGCCTTCTCTCAAAGCTCCTACGAGCAGTACTTC.

The chain carries TRBV5-1 and TRBJ2-1, with 11 bases aligning to TRBD2. V was pared by 6 bases and J by 0 bases, with 11 bases of the junction left unmatched. Germline CDR1 reads SGHRS; CDR2 reads YFSETQ. This CDR3 spans 18 amino acids. The CDR3: CASKIGTSGFSSYNEQFF. The DNA of the CDR3 is TGCGCCAGCAAGATAGGGACTAGCGGTTTCAGCTCCTACAATGAGCAGTTCTTC. Filled out from reference TRBV5-1 and TRBJ2-1, the complete variable domain reads KAGVTQTPRYLIKTRGQQVTLSCSPISGHRSVSWYQQTPGQGLQFLFEYFSETQRNKGNFPGRFSGRQFSNSRSEMNVSTLELGDSALYLCASKIGTSGFSSYNEQFFGPGTRLTVL.

This clonotype was picked up many times. The chain uses TRBV9 and TRBJ2-7; TRBD1 matches at 9 bases. Trimming cost V 4 bases and J 2 bases; bases outside gene matches: 7. CDR3 size: 15 residues. Germline CDR1 and CDR2: SGDLS and YYNGEE. CDR3 sequence: CASSTGQGPTYEQYF. The CDR3, as DNA: TGTGCCAGCAGCACCGGACAGGGGCCGACCTACGAGCAGTACTTC.

This clonotype was detected ten times or more. The chain combines TRBV7-9 with TRBJ2-1; D remains unclear. Germline values: CDR1 SEHNR, CDR2 FQNEAQ (reference sequence). Trimming pared 4 bases from V and 8 bases from J, leaving 15 bases between. The CDR3 spans 14 residues. The CDR3 reads CASSWPRSPYEQFF. CDR3 nucleotides: TGTGCCAGCAGCTGGCCCAGGAGCCCGTATGAGCAGTTCTTC. Complete variable domain (other parts from reference TRBV7-9 and TRBJ2-1): DTGVSQNPRHKITKRGQNVTFRCDPISEHNRLYWYRQTLGQGPEFLTYFQNEAQLEKSRLLSDRFSAERPKGSFSTLEIQRTEQGDSAMYLCASSWPRSPYEQFFGPGTRLTVL.